These 25 T cell receptor beta chains originate from one sample sequenced in a study of regulatory dendritic cells for organ transplantation (dated by TCRdb to the late 2010s). The library was prepared using the immunoSEQ multiplex PCR assay. TCRdb obtained this table from immuneACCESS and retained in-frame rearrangements with V and J assigned. These tables miss some clones; where compared with another copy, unresolved V genes account for less than half of the shortfall, and the remainder is unexplained. Counted in this sample were under 30,000 clones; 60% to 80% of them appeared once. The ten largest clones add up to approximately 2.2% of the sample. Sequenced: memory CD4+ T cells from blood. This sample's cell subset or site label indicates: CD45RO+ memory T cells. Source of these receptors: a human donor in good health.

The chain is built from TRBV5-1 and TRBJ2-7, with 7 bases identical to TRBD1. Germline values: CDR1 SGHRS, CDR2 YFSETQ. The CDR3 spans 15 residues. The junction had 11 bases not matched to a gene; V was cut back by 4 bases and J by 4 bases. This chain's CDR3 is CASSLRFEGAYEQYF. CDR3 nucleotide sequence: TGCGCCAGCAGCCTGAGGTTTGAGGGGGCATACGAGCAGTACTTC.

The J gene is TRBJ2-1, the V gene TRBV5-1; 7 bases fit TRBD2. Trimming took 3 bases from V and 0 from J; bases not matched to a gene: 6. The germline gives CDR1 SGHRS, CDR2 YFSETQ. There are 16 residues in the CDR3. The CDR3 region is CASSSGLSSSYNEQFF. In DNA, the CDR3 is TGCGCCAGCAGCTCGGGACTATCTAGCTCCTACAATGAGCAGTTCTTC. Looking up the rest from reference TRBV5-1 and TRBJ2-1 gives the full variable domain: KAGVTQTPRYLIKTRGQQVTLSCSPISGHRSVSWYQQTPGQGLQFLFEYFSETQRNKGNFPGRFSGRQFSNSRSEMNVSTLELGDSALYLCASSSGLSSSYNEQFFGPGTRLTVL.

The gene calls are TRBV7-2 and TRBJ2-1, with 8 bases that match TRBD2. The CDR3 is 14 amino acids. From germline, CDR1 is SGHTA and CDR2 FQGNSA. Unmatched junction bases numbered 4, after V lost 5 bases and J lost 4 bases. The CDR3 nucleotides are TGTGCCAGCAGCCCCCTAGCGGGTTACAATGAGCAGTTCTTC. Translating gives CASSPLAGYNEQFF.

The rearrangement joins TRBV7-8 to TRBJ1-5, with 8 bases that match TRBD1. CDR3 length equals 15 residues. Trimming took 5 bases from V and 2 from J; bases not matched to a gene: 5. Looked up from germline, CDR1 is SGHVS and CDR2 is FQNEAQ. In DNA form, the CDR3 reads TGTGCCAGCAGCCGCGGGACAGGAGGCAATCAGCCCCAGCATTTT. Translating it yields CASSRGTGGNQPQHF.

The rearrangement joins TRBV6-4 to TRBJ1-5; maybe TRBD1 (6 bases). CDR3 size: 16 residues. Germline-derived CDR1 and CDR2 are MRHNA and SNTAGT. V lost 6 bases, J lost 5 bases, and 20 bases lay in between. CDR3 nucleotide sequence: TGTGCCAGCAGAGGTCAGGGGATCCCGGATGATCAGCCCCAGCATTTT. It specifies CASRGQGIPDDQPQHF.

In its sample, this clone was seen a few times. This rearrangement joins TRBV4-3 to TRBJ1-3; 12 nucleotides align to TRBD1. This CDR3 is 19 amino acids long. CDR1 and CDR2 (germline): LGHNA, YSLEER. V shed 2 bases and J 2 bases; nucleotides not matched to a gene: 10. Written as DNA, the CDR3 is TGCGCCAGCAGCCAATCGCCGGGACAGGGGGCTTTTGCTGGAAACACCATATATTTT. Its protein is CASSQSPGQGAFAGNTIYF.

This clone came up once. V and J are TRBV30 and TRBJ2-7; no firm D call. The CDR3 has 12 amino acids. Germline assignment: CDR1 GTSNPN and CDR2 SVGIG (reference sequence). The ends were cut back, 3 bases at V and 5 bases at J, with 11 bases in the middle. The CDR3 is CAWSPGRDEQYF. The CDR3 DNA sequence: TGTGCCTGGAGCCCCGGACGAGACGAGCAGTACTTC. Full variable domain (missing parts from reference TRBV30 and TRBJ2-7): SQTIHQWPATLVQPVGSPLSLECTVEGTSNPNLYWYRQAAGRGLQLLFYSVGIGQISSEVPQNLSASRPQDRQFILSSKKLLLSDSGFYLCAWSPGRDEQYFGPGTRLTVT.

The table lists this clone with a count of one. The chain is built from TRBV18 and TRBJ1-2, with D possibly TRBD1 on 5 matching bases. The V gene lost 1 base and the J gene lost 7 bases, with 16 bases spanning the gap. The CDR3 has 15 residues. Germline CDR1 KGHSH, CDR2 LQKENI. CDR3 region: CASSPRGEPLGGYTF. CDR3 nucleotide sequence: TGTGCCAGCTCACCACGGGGGGAGCCCCTGGGTGGCTACACCTTC.

This clone showed up just a few times. The chain carries TRBV11-2 and TRBJ1-2, with no clear D. This CDR3 contains 15 residues. Between the trimmed V and J ends, which lost 1 base and 4 bases, there was a span of 13 bases. The germline CDR1 and CDR2 sequences are SGHAT and FQNNGV. For the CDR3, the DNA is TGTGCCAGCAGCTTAGGTCCCAGCGGGGTCTATGGCTACACCTTC. It yields the protein CASSLGPSGVYGYTF.

V is TRBV18 and J is TRBJ1-4; D may be TRBD1 (6 bases). This CDR3 is built from 15 residues. V was trimmed by 3 bases and J by 4 bases, leaving 12 bases between them. Germline-derived CDR1 and CDR2 are KGHSH and LQKENI. CDR3 loop: CASSPQGGSNEKLFF. As DNA, the CDR3 is TGTGCCAGCTCACCCCAAGGGGGTAGTAATGAAAAACTGTTTTTT.

On this clone itself: A junction boundary mismatches the germline segment, possibly from a read error. The V call is TRBV7-8, the J call TRBJ2-3; 8 bases are shared with TRBD2. Germline V gene sequence: CDR1 SGHVS, CDR2 FQNEAQ. CDR3 length: 15 amino acids. The CDR3 nucleotides read TGTGCCAGCAGTTTAGCGGGGTTACGCACAGATACGCAGTATTTT. Translating gives CASSLAGLRTDTQYF.

The rearrangement uses TRBV5-6 and TRBJ2-3; 10 nucleotides line up with TRBD2. Germline V CDR1 and CDR2: SGHDT, YYEEEE. With 3 bases clipped from V and 5 bases from J, the junction kept 6 bases outside the gene matches. The CDR3 sequence is 15 residues long. The CDR3 DNA sequence: TGTGCCAGCAGCTCCCTAGCGGGGGATGTAGATACGCAGTATTTT. Translating it yields CASSSLAGDVDTQYF.

Turning to this clone: Other DNA sequences within the sample encode an identical CDR3. This chain links TRBV2 with TRBJ2-7, with 8 positions matching TRBD1. The CDR3 covers 14 residues. Trimming removed 2 bases from V and 4 bases from J; junction bases left unmatched: 4. CDR1 and CDR2 (germline): SNHLY, FYNNEI. CDR3 coding DNA: TGTGCCAGCAGTGAACAGGGGGCGAAATACGAGCAGTACTTC. Protein: CASSEQGAKYEQYF.

The rearrangement links TRBV7-2 to TRBJ1-2; 7 bases match TRBD1. CDR3 length: 13 residues. The J segment lost 8 bases and the V segment lost 5 bases, leaving 8 bases of the junction unmatched. In germline, CDR1 is SGHTA, CDR2 FQGNSA. The CDR3 here is CASSQTTGQGYTF. CDR3 bases: TGTGCCAGCAGCCAGACGACAGGGCAGGGCTACACCTTC.

The V and J genes are TRBV15 and TRBJ2-1, with D unclear. The CDR3 covers 14 residues. The V end was cut by 3 bases, the J end by 6 bases, with 12 bases between. Per the germline V gene, CDR1 is LNHNV and CDR2 is YYDKDF (reference sequence). The CDR3 coding sequence is TGTGCCACCAGCAGGTACGGCAGCCTCAATGAGCAGTTCTTC. Translation gives CATSRYGSLNEQFF.

The rearrangement links TRBV30 to TRBJ2-5; maybe TRBD2 (5 bases). Germline V CDR1 and CDR2: GTSNPN, SVGIG (reference sequence). The CDR3 extends over 12 amino acids. Trimming shortened V by 2 bases and J by 7 bases, and 11 bases separated the two germline ends. The CDR3 DNA reads as TGTGCCTGGAGTAAGGAGGCGGGGACCCAGTACTTC. This codes for CAWSKEAGTQYF.

The J gene is TRBJ2-5, the V gene TRBV7-8, with D possibly called TRBD1 or TRBD2 (7 bases each). Trimming pared 7 bases from V and 2 bases from J, leaving 23 bases between. Looked up from germline, CDR1 is SGHVS and CDR2 is FQNEAQ. The CDR3 runs to 17 residues. The CDR3 DNA reads as TGTGCCAGCACCCTCCAGGGGGTCCGGGACTATCAAGAGACCCAGTACTTC. This gives the protein CASTLQGVRDYQETQYF.

This clone was observed a few times. CDR3 region: CASSEINSVSYEQYF. CDR3 DNA: TGCGCCAGCAGTGAGATTAACAGCGTATCCTACGAGCAGTACTTC. The chain combines TRBV10-2 with TRBJ2-7; D gene ambiguous. CDR1 and CDR2 from the germline V gene are WSHSY and SAAADI. V gave up 2 bases and J gave up 1 base, with 12 bases separating them. The CDR3 is made up of 15 amino acids.

V gene TRBV10-3 combines with J gene TRBJ2-5; D could derive from TRBD1 or TRBD2 (5 bases each). This CDR3 comprises 15 residues. Trimming removed 2 bases from V and 5 bases from J, with 15 bases in between. CDR1 and CDR2 (germline): ENHRY, SYGVKD. This CDR3 is CAISETTAGTETQYF. Written as DNA, the CDR3 is TGTGCCATCAGTGAGACGACCGCTGGGACGGAGACCCAGTACTTC.

In nucleotides, the CDR3 is TGTGCCAGCAGTTCACTAGCGGGATCCCCCAATGAGCAGTTCTTC. Translating gives CASSSLAGSPNEQFF. The chain employs TRBV2 and TRBJ2-1; 10 bases agree with TRBD2. CDR1 is SNHLY, CDR2 FYNNEI, per germline. The CDR3 is 15 residues long. V was pared by 5 bases and J by 6 bases, with 7 bases of the junction left unmatched.

The genes are TRBV11-1 and TRBJ2-5; 13 nucleotides align to TRBD2. The CDR3 sequence is 16 residues long. J lost 4 bases, V lost 0 bases, and 2 bases had no gene match. CDR1 is SGHAT, CDR2 FQDESV, per germline (reference sequence). This CDR3 is CASSLARLAGGETQYF. The CDR3 DNA sequence: TGTGCCAGCAGCTTAGCCCGACTAGCGGGAGGAGAGACCCAGTACTTC.

This clone came up once. The V call is TRBV27, the J call TRBJ1-4; possible D gene TRBD1, 5 bases. Trimming pared 1 base from V and 5 bases from J, leaving 17 bases between. Germline CDR1 reads MNHEY; CDR2 reads SMNVEV (reference sequence). CDR3 size: 17 residues. The CDR3 DNA sequence: TGTGCCAGCAGTTTATTGAGCTACGGGACGGCAAATGAAAAACTGTTTTTT. It is translated as CASSLLSYGTANEKLFF.

V gene TRBV7-9 combines with J gene TRBJ1-6, with a tentative D call TRBD1 (5 bases). Trimming took off 8 bases at V and 3 bases at J, with 8 bases between the two ends. Germline-derived CDR1 and CDR2 are SEHNR and FQNEAQ (reference sequence). The CDR3 is 13 amino acids. The CDR3 is CASGALYNSPLHF. The CDR3 nucleotides read TGTGCCAGCGGGGCCCTCTATAATTCACCCCTCCACTTT.

CDR3 DNA: TGTGCCAGCAGTGACAGCGGGGGCACTGAGTCCTACGAGCAGTACTTC. Its protein product is CASSDSGGTESYEQYF. The chain joins TRBV6-1 to TRBJ2-7; 8 bases align to TRBD2. Per the germline V gene, CDR1 is MNHNS and CDR2 is SASEGT. V trimming: 3 bases; J trimming: 1 base; junction bases outside the gene matches: 8. The CDR3 runs 16 residues.

The genes are TRBV7-2 and TRBJ2-7; TRBD2 agrees at 7 bases. The CDR3 contains 15 residues. Germline CDR1 reads SGHTA; CDR2 reads FQGNSA. V trimming: 1 base; J trimming: 3 bases; junction bases outside the gene matches: 6. CDR3 in amino acids: CASSLGASGGYEQYF. The CDR3 nucleotides read TGTGCCAGCAGCTTAGGTGCTAGCGGCGGCTACGAGCAGTACTTC.